This TCR beta chain is from a study of blood T cell repertoires in COVID-19. Study-level background: PBMCs, B-cell-depleted T cells, or T cells provided the cDNA or gDNA that made up the material.

This CDR3 contains 11 residues. The germline V and J ends were trimmed by 4 bases and 4 bases, with 6 bases remaining between them. Germline CDR1 is SGHKS and CDR2 is YYEKEE (reference sequence). About this clone: Other DNA sequences in the same sample also yield this CDR3.

Symptom resolution, clearance, or two negative PCRs marked the recovered donors of Cohort 3. Sequencing used immunoSEQ multiplex PCR; TCRdb keeps in-frame clones, though not all of them. The sample carries approximately 210,000 clones, 89% recorded once. The clonotype was recovered from a young woman who had recovered from COVID-19. J is TRBJ2-7 and V is TRBV5-5; D is uncertain. The specimen was PBMCs or T cells enriched from blood (not recorded which). The CDR3 spells CASSPGYEQYF. The CDR3 DNA sequence: TGTGCCAGCAGCCCAGGATACGAGCAGTACTTC.